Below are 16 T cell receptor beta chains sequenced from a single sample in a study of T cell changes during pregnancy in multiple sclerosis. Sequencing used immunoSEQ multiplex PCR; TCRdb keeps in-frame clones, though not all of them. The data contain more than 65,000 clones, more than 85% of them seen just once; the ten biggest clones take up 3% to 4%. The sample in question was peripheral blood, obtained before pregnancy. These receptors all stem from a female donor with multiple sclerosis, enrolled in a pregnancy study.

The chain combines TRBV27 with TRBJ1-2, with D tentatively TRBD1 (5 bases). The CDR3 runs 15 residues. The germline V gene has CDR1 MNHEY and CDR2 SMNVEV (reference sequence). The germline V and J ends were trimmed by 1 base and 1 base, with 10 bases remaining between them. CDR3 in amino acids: CASSLLAGFNYGYTF. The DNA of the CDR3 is TGTGCCAGCAGTTTATTGGCAGGGTTTAACTATGGCTACACCTTC.

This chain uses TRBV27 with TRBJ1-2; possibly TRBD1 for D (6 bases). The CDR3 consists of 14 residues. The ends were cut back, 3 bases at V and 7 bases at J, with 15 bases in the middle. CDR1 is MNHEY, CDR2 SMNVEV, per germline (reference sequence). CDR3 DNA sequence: TGTGCCAGCAGTTTTACAGGGACGGTCGTTGGCTACACCTTC. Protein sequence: CASSFTGTVVGYTF.

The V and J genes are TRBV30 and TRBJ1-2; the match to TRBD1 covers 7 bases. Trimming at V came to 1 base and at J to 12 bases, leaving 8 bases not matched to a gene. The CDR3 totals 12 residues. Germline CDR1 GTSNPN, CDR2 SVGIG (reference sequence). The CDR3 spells CAWSDRDSWNTF. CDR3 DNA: TGTGCCTGGAGTGACAGGGACAGTTGGAACACCTTC.

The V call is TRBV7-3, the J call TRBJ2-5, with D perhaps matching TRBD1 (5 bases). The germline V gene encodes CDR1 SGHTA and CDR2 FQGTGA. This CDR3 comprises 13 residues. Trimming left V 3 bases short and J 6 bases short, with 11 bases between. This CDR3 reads CASSLTRAKTQYF. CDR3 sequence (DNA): TGTGCCAGCAGCTTGACCAGGGCAAAGACCCAGTACTTC.

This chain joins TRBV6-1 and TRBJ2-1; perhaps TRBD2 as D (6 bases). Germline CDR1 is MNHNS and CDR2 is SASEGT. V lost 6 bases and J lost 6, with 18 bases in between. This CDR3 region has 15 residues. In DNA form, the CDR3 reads TGTGCCAGCAGGCGAGGGACTTCGATCGGCAATGAGCAGTTCTTC. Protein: CASRRGTSIGNEQFF.

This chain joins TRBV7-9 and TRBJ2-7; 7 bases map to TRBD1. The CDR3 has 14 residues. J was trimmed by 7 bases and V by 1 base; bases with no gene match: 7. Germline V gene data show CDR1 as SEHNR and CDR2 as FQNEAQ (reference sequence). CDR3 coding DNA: TGTGCCAGCAGCTTAGGGCAGGGGGTTCGGGAGCAGTACTTC. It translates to CASSLGQGVREQYF.

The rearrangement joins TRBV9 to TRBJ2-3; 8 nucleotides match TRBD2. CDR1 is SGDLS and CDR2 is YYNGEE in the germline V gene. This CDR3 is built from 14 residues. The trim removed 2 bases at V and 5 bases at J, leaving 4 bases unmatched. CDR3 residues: CASSVGGAGDTQYF. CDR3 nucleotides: TGTGCCAGCAGCGTCGGGGGGGCGGGAGATACGCAGTATTTT. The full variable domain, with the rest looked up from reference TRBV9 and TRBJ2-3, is DSGVTQTPKHLITATGQRVTLRCSPRSGDLSVYWYQQSLDQGLQFLIQYYNGEERAKGNILERFSAQQFPDLHSELNLSSLELGDSALYFCASSVGGAGDTQYFGPGTRLTVL.

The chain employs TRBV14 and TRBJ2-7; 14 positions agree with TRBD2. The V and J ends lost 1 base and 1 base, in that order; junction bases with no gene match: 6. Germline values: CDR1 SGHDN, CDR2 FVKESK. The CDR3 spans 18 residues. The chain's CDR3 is CASSQVFGTSGGSYEQYF. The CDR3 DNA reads TGTGCCAGCAGCCAAGTCTTCGGGACTAGCGGGGGTTCCTACGAGCAGTACTTC.

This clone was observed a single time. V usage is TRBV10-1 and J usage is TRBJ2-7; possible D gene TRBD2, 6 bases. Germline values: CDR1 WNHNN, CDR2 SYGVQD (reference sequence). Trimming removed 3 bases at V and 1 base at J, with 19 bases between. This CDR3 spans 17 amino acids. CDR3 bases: TGCGCCAGCAGTGACCCTTATCGGCCTAGCGTTTCCTACGAGCAGTACTTC. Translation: CASSDPYRPSVSYEQYF.

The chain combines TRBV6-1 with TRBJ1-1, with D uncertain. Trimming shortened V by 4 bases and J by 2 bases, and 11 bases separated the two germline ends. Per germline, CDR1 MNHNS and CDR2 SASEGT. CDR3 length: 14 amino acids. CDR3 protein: CASSVEQSNTEAFF. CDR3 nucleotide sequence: TGTGCCAGCAGTGTAGAACAGTCCAACACTGAAGCTTTCTTT.

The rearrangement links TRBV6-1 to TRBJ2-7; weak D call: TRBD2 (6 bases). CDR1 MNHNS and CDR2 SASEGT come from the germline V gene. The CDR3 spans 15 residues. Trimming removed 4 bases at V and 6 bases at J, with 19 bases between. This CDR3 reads CASSVRGSGQGEQYF. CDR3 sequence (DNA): TGTGCCAGCAGTGTCCGGGGGTCCGGACAAGGCGAGCAGTACTTC.

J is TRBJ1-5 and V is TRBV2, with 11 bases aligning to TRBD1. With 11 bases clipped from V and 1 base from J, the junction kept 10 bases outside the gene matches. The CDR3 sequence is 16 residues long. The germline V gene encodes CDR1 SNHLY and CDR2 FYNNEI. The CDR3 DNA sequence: TGTGCCGCGGCTGGGGGACAGGGGGTAAGCAATCAGCCCCAGCATTTT. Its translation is CAAAGGQGVSNQPQHF.

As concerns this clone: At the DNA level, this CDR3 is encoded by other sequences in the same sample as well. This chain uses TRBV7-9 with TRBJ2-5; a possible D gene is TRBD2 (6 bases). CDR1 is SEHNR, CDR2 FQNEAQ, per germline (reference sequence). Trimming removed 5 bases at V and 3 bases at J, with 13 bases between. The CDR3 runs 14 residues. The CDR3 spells CASSPGEAEETQYF. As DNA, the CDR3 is TGTGCCAGCAGCCCTGGGGAGGCGGAAGAGACCCAGTACTTC.

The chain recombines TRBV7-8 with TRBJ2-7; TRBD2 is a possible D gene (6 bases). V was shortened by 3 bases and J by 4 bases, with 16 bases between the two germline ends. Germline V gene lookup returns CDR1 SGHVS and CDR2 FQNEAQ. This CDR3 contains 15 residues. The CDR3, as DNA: TGTGCCAGCAGCTTTTATCCTAGCGAGCTATACGAGCAGTACTTC. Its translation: CASSFYPSELYEQYF.

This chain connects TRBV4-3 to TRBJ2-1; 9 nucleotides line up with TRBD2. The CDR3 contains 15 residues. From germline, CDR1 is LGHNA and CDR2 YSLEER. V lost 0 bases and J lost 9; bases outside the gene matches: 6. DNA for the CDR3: TGCGCCAGCAGCCAAGATGGCGGGGGGGGCATTGAGCAGTTCTTC. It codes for CASSQDGGGGIEQFF.

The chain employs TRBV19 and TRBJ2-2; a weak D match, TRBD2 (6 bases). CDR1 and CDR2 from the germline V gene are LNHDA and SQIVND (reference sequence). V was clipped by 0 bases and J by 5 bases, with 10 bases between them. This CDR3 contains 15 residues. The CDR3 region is CASSIDPGTTGELFF. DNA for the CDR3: TGTGCCAGTAGTATAGACCCGGGGACTACCGGGGAGCTGTTTTTT.